Sequencing of this T cell receptor (beta chain) was carried out in a study of T cells in Graves' hyperthyroidism and ophthalmopathy. Clinical symptoms, serum thyroxine and TRAb, thyroid ultrasound and orbital computed tomography were used for the diagnoses. Amplified TCR beta CDR3 regions came from RNA transcripts. Carried out on the TCR CDR3, a first-round RT-PCR used the HTBI primer set. In TCRdb, the multiplex PCR reads were re-called with MiXCR into one record per CDR3 protein. The sample consists of roughly 400,000 distinct CDR3 sequences, over 12% of them appearing once. The receptor's source is a man aged 50 to 60 with Graves' ophthalmopathy. The sequenced sample consisted of blood.

The DNA for the CDR3 is TGCAGTGCTAGAGTCCTGGCTTGGCCTTCCAAAAACATTCAGTACTTC. It codes for CSARVLAWPSKNIQYF. The V gene is TRBV20-1, the J gene TRBJ2-4; D ambiguous. Trimming removed 1 base at V and 2 bases at J, with 15 bases between. CDR1 and CDR2 from the germline V gene are DFQATT and SNEGSKA (reference sequence). This CDR3 has 16 amino acids.